The present T cell receptor beta chain was sequenced within a study of cytomegalovirus exposure and HLA in healthy donors. The germline gives CDR1 LNHDA, CDR2 SQIVND (reference sequence). CDR3 size: 14 residues. The V end was cut by 0 bases, the J end by 7 bases, with 12 bases between. General study findings and limits: The classifier was said to identify cytomegalovirus status with high specificity and sensitivity. TRBV6-2, TRBV6-3 and some other V segments were excluded as indistinguishable.

As concerns this clone: Antigen: not known.

The primer mix had 60 Vbeta and 13 Jbeta primers. Repertoires were generated with immunoSEQ multiplex PCR, while TCRdb's copy carries only in-frame clones and drops some. This repertoire comprises tens of thousands of clones; its ten largest clones make up around an eighth. This TCR came from a man aged 18 to 30 in good health and CMV-seropositive. Input material: PBMCs. The chain employs TRBV19 and TRBJ1-2; D gene uncertain. The CDR3 here is CASSIDRGIGGYTF. The CDR3 coding sequence is TGTGCCAGTAGTATAGATCGAGGGATCGGTGGCTACACCTTC.